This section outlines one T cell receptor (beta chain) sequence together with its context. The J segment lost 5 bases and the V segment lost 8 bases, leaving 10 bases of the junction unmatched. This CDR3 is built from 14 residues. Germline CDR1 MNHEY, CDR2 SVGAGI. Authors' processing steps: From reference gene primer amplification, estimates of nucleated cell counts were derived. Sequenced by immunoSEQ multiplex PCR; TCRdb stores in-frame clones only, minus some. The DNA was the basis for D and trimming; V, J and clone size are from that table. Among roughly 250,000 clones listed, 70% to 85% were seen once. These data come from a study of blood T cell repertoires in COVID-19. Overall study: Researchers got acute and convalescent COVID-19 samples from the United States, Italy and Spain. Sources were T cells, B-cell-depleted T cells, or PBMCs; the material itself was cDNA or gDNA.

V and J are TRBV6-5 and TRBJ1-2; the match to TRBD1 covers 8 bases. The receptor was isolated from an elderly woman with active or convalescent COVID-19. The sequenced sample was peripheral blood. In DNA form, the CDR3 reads TGTGCCAGCGGAAGGAGCACAGGGGGATATGGCTACACCTTC. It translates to CASGRSTGGYGYTF.